This TCR beta chain was identified in a study of neoadjuvant anti-PD-1 for oral cavity cancer. Study context: Nivolumab at 3 mg/kg was mostly given biweekly, three to four doses, pre-surgery. Around day 43, patients without progression received a fourth nivolumab dose before surgery. Study-level points and caveats: Only three patients per response group were TCR-analyzed; validation needed.

This table comes from immunoSEQ multiplex PCR, and its TCRdb copy is limited to in-frame clones, with some not included. The table shows about 37,000 clones, with more than 35% occurring only once. The CDR3 loop spans 12 amino acids. Germline V CDR1 and CDR2: SQVTM, ANQGSEA. Trimming took off 8 bases at V and 5 bases at J, with 13 bases between the two ends. Of note for this clone: The antigen is not known.

Time point noted: after neoadjuvant nivolumab, at surgical resection. Patients had newly diagnosed, untreated stage II-IVA oral cavity squamous cell carcinoma. The sample here was tumor tissue, taken after nivolumab (anti-PD-1) treatment. The origin of this receptor is a person between 35 and 79 years old with oral cavity squamous cell carcinoma. The chain carries TRBV29-1 and TRBJ2-1, with D unclear. This CDR3 is CSRLNMDNEQFF. As DNA, the CDR3 is TGCAGCCGACTCAATATGGACAATGAGCAGTTCTTC.